One and the same sample provided the 20 T cell receptor beta chains below, sequenced in a study of monozygotic twins with inflammatory bowel disease. TCRdb reworked the 5' RACE reads into one entry per CDR3 protein, no DNA. Here the sample table reports 350,000 to 400,000 distinct CDR3 sequences. Specimen: blood. The source of these receptors is a human donor with ulcerative colitis or Crohn's disease, or a healthy co-twin of an affected twin (not recorded which).

This chain joins TRBV6-6 and TRBJ1-1; with no DNA, the TCRdb D assignment of TRBD1 cannot be verified. The CDR3 is made up of 14 amino acids. Germline V gives CDR1 MNHNY, CDR2 SVGAGI (reference sequence). The CDR3 sequence is CASTLDRMNTEAFF.

The genes are TRBV4-3 and TRBJ2-3; TCRdb proposes TRBD1, but this gene call is untestable without DNA. In germline, CDR1 is LGHNA, CDR2 YSLEER. This CDR3 has 15 amino acids. CDR3 region: CASSQDPGGRDTQYF.

The chain is built from TRBV12-3 or TRBV12-4 and TRBJ2-6; TCRdb proposes TRBD1, but this gene call is untestable without DNA. The CDR3 loop spans 19 amino acids. CDR3 residues: CASSVLGQGASSGANVLTF.

The V and J genes are TRBV7-8 and TRBJ1-4; TCRdb's D call of TRBD1 is untestable without DNA. The length of the CDR3 is 16 residues. CDR1 and CDR2 from the germline V gene are SGHVS and FQNEAQ. The CDR3 reads CASSSVAGTVDEKLFF. Based on the CDR3 plus reference TRBV7-8 and TRBJ1-4, the full variable domain is GAGVSQSPRYKVAKRGQDVALRCDPISGHVSLFWYQQALGQGPEFLTYFQNEAQLDKSGLPSDRFFAERPEGSVSTLKIQRTQQEDSAVYLCASSSVAGTVDEKLFFGSGTQLSVL.

The gene calls are TRBV4-3 and TRBJ2-2; TCRdb's D call, TRBD1, is unchecked because there is no DNA. Germline V lookup: CDR1 LGHNA, CDR2 YSLEER. CDR3 size: 14 residues. The CDR3 is CASNRGWNTGELFF.

The chain couples TRBV5-1 to TRBJ1-1; TCRdb's D call, TRBD1, is unchecked because there is no DNA. Germline loops: CDR1 SGHRS, CDR2 YFSETQ. The CDR3 is 15 amino acids. CDR3 amino acids: CASSPAGGINTEAFF.

The chain combines TRBV20-1 with TRBJ1-2; TCRdb lists TRBD1, though no DNA is available to test this call. The CDR3 consists of 17 residues. Per germline, CDR1 DFQATT and CDR2 SNEGSKA (reference sequence). CDR3 residues: CSAGIKPGQGKEYGYTF.

The V and J genes are TRBV29-1 and TRBJ1-1; TCRdb returns TRBD1, unconfirmable since there is no DNA. Germline CDR1 and CDR2: SQVTM and ANQGSEA. This CDR3 region has 15 residues. The CDR3 reads CAVGGGWGMNTEAFF. The full variable domain, with the rest looked up from reference TRBV29-1 and TRBJ1-1, is SAVISQKPSRDICQRGTSLTIQCQVDSQVTMMFWYRQQPGQSLTLIATANQGSEATYESGFVIDKFPISRPNLTFSTLTVSNMSPEDSSIYLCAVGGGWGMNTEAFFGQGTRLTVV.

The chain carries TRBV20-1 and TRBJ1-5. Germline V gives CDR1 DFQATT, CDR2 SNEGSKA (reference sequence). The length of the CDR3 is 13 residues. CDR3 protein: CSASSATHQPQHF.

The CDR3 protein is CASSPWTVSYEQYF. The chain recombines TRBV12-3 or TRBV12-4 with TRBJ2-7. This CDR3 has 14 amino acids.

The chain carries TRBV11-2 and TRBJ1-1; the TRBD1 assignment by TCRdb is unverifiable without DNA. CDR3 size: 13 residues. CDR1 is SGHAT, CDR2 FQNNGV, per germline. CDR3 amino acids: CASSLRDKTEAFF.

This sequence joins TRBV12-3 or TRBV12-4 and TRBJ2-7; with no DNA, the TCRdb D assignment of TRBD2 cannot be verified. CDR3 length: 16 amino acids. The CDR3 here is CASSSMGLAGLYEQYF.

The rearrangement uses TRBV7-2 and TRBJ2-2; TCRdb lists TRBD2, though no DNA is available to test this call. The CDR3 is 15 amino acids. Per the germline V gene, CDR1 is SGHTA and CDR2 is FQGNSA. This CDR3 reads CASSPWTSVGGELFF.

This chain uses TRBV7-2 with TRBJ2-3. In germline, CDR1 is SGHTA, CDR2 FQGNSA. The CDR3 is 15 residues long. CDR3 amino acids: CASSLAIPSTDTQYF.

This chain connects TRBV19 to TRBJ1-2; TCRdb designates TRBD1, a call that cannot be tested without DNA. The CDR3 runs 13 residues. Germline V gene data show CDR1 as LNHDA and CDR2 as SQIVND (reference sequence). CDR3 sequence: CASTGTHFYGYTF.

The genes are TRBV5-1 and TRBJ1-2; the D gene TCRdb calls, TRBD1, cannot be checked with no DNA. CDR3 size: 14 residues. Per germline, CDR1 SGHRS and CDR2 YFSETQ. The chain's CDR3 is CASSLDPQGTGYTF.

This sequence joins TRBV5-1 and TRBJ2-5; TCRdb selects TRBD2, and the lack of DNA leaves this call unchecked. CDR3 size: 18 residues. Germline assignment: CDR1 SGHRS and CDR2 YFSETQ. The CDR3 protein is CASSDGTSGGTLQETQYF.

The chain has TRBV5-1 and TRBJ2-2; TCRdb outputs TRBD1, but without DNA this stays unchecked. From germline, CDR1 is SGHRS and CDR2 YFSETQ. The CDR3 is 14 amino acids. This chain's CDR3 is CASKLQGGTGELFF.

The chain carries TRBV21-1 and TRBJ2-5; TCRdb proposes TRBD2, but this gene call is untestable without DNA. TRBV21-1 is annotated as a pseudogene. The CDR3 covers 16 residues. CDR3 loop: CASSPGGGGAGETQYF.

The chain combines TRBV28 with TRBJ2-7; the TCRdb D gene call, TRBD1, has no DNA to confirm it. The CDR3 spans 19 residues. Germline V gene lookup returns CDR1 MDHEN and CDR2 SYDVKM. The CDR3 here is CASSSGTGSSLSTDYEQYF.